This TCR beta chain was obtained from a study of blood T cell repertoires in COVID-19. Looking at the study overall: The origin of the acute and convalescent COVID-19 samples was the United States, Italy and Spain. T cells, B-cell-depleted T cells, or PBMCs supplied cDNA or gDNA.

CDR1 is SGHKS, CDR2 YYEKEE, per germline (reference sequence). The CDR3 length is 12 residues. V dropped 0 bases and J dropped 8 bases, with 5 bases sitting between them. In the authors' methods: Reference gene primers were amplified, and this amplification served to estimate nucleated cell counts. Produced via immunoSEQ multiplex PCR; TCRdb's table is partial and in-frame only. V and J calls plus clone size are reproduced from that table; the DNA served to infer D and trimming. The sample has approximately 250,000 clones, less than 90% seen once. The sample was peripheral blood. V and J are TRBV5-5 and TRBJ2-2; D remains unclear. This TCR was recovered from a man under 40 with active or convalescent COVID-19. The CDR3 sequence: CASSLGIGELFF. DNA of the CDR3: TGTGCCAGCAGCTTGGGTATAGGGGAGCTGTTTTTT.